Listed here is a single T cell receptor beta chain. The antigen it recognizes is unknown. No much larger clone is present one base from it, and per-base qualities are unavailable. The protocol used for the library was RT-PCR. Sequencing was performed on a NextSeq 550. TCRdb handled the public reads itself, with Q25 trimming in fastp and clone calling in MiXCR, and kept productive beta chains. Rows with one shared CDR3 protein collapse into an entry with the most common genes and DNA. Within this sample are roughly 880,000 distinct CDR3 sequences, with about a sixth of them counted one time only. The ten largest account for roughly 6% of the sample. The germline ends are 15 bases apart after V is trimmed by 8 bases and J by 8 bases. The CDR3 has 11 amino acids, counting the end cysteine and phenylalanine. Only CDR3 DNA remains: 33 bases, in frame from the first base. As encoded in the germline V gene, CDR1 is SQVTM while CDR2 is ANQGSEA.

The data were obtained in a study of patients and donors after allogeneic stem cell transplantation (dated by TCRdb to 2020 to 2021). Sequenced material: blood, either unsorted or a sorted T cell fraction (not recorded which). The clonotype was recovered from a human donor who was either an allogeneic HSCT recipient or a stem cell or donor lymphocyte infusion donor (not recorded which). It is not recorded whose cells these are; they may come from a transplant donor. This receptor chain uses TRBV29-1 and TRBJ1-2; TRBD1 is possibly the D segment (5 matching bases). Here the CDR3 is given as CSLEAREGYTF. The sequence in DNA is TGCAGCCTCGAGGCCAGGGAAGGCTACACCTTC.